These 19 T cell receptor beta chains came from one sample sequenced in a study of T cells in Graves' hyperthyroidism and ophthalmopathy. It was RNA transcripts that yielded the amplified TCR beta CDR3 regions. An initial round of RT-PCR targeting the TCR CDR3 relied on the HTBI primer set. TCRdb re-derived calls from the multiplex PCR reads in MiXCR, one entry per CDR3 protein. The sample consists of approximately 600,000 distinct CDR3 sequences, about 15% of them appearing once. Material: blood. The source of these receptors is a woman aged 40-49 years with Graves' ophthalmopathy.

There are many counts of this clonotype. As DNA, the CDR3 is TGTGCCAGTGGGGCAGGGTACCAAGAGACCCAGTACTTC. This translates into CASGAGYQETQYF. The chain links TRBV19 to TRBJ2-5, with D possibly matching TRBD1 (5 bases). The CDR3 runs 13 residues. Germline values: CDR1 LNHDA, CDR2 SQIVND (reference sequence). V lost 8 bases to trimming and J lost 0 bases, with 10 bases between them.

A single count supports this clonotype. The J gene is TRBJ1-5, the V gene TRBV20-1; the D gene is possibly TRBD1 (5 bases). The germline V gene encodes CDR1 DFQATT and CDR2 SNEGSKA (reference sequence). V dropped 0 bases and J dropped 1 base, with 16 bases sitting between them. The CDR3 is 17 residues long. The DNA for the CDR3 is TGCAGTGCTAGAGATTCCGCAGGGACCCGGAGCAATCAGCCCCAGCATTTT. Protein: CSARDSAGTRSNQPQHF.

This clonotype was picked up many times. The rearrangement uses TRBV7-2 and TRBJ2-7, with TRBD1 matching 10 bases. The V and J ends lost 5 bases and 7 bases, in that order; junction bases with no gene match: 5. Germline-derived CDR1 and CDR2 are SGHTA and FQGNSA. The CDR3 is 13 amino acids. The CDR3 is CASSPGQGLEQYF. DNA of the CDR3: TGTGCCAGCAGCCCGGGACAGGGGCTAGAGCAGTACTTC.

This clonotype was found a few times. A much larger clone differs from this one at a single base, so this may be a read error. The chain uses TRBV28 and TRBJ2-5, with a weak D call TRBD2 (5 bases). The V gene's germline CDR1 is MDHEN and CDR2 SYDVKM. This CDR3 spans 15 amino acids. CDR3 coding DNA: TGTGCCTGCAGTTCCACTAGGAGCGGCGGGGAGACCCAGTACTTC. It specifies CACSSTRSGGETQYF.

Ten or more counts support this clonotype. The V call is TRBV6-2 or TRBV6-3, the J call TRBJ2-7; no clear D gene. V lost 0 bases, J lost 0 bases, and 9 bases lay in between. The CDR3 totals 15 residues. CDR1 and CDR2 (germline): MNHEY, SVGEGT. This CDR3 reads CASSYSAESSYEQYF. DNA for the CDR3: TGTGCCAGCAGTTACTCGGCAGAGAGCTCCTACGAGCAGTACTTC.

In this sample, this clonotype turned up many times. CDR3 DNA: TGTGCCACCAGCAGACCTAGCGACACCGGGGAGCTGTTTTTT. Amino acids: CATSRPSDTGELFF. V and J are TRBV15 and TRBJ2-2; D is perhaps TRBD2 (6 bases). Looked up from germline, CDR1 is LNHNV and CDR2 is YYDKDF (reference sequence). Trimming left V 2 bases short and J 3 bases short, with 7 bases between. The CDR3 runs to 14 residues. Together with reference TRBV15 and TRBJ2-2, the CDR3 gives the full variable domain: DAMVIQNPRYQVTQFGKPVTLSCSQTLNHNVMYWYQQKSSQAPKLLFHYYDKDFNNEADTPDNFQSRRPNTSFCFLDIRSPGLGDTAMYLCATSRPSDTGELFFGEGSRLTVL.

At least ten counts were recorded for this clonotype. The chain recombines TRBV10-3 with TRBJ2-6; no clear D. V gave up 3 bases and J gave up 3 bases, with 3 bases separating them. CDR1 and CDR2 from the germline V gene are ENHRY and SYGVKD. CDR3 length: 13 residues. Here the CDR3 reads CAISEVGANVLTF. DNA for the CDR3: TGTGCCATCAGTGAAGTTGGGGCCAACGTCCTGACTTTC.

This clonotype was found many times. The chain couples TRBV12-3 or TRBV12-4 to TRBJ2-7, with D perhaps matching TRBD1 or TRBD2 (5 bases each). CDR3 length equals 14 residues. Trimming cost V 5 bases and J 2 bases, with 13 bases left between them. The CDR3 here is CASSTRDGTYEQYF. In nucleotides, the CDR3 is TGTGCCAGCAGTACAAGGGACGGTACCTACGAGCAGTACTTC.

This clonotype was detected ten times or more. The CDR3 coding sequence is TGCGCCAGCAGCCAAGGGGTGGGGGGCAACTATGGCTACACCTTC. Protein product: CASSQGVGGNYGYTF. This chain joins TRBV4-3 and TRBJ1-2, with D maybe TRBD1 (6 bases). The CDR3 contains 15 residues. Trimming shortened V by 1 base and J by 2 bases, and 11 bases separated the two germline ends. CDR1 and CDR2 (germline): LGHNA, YSLEER.

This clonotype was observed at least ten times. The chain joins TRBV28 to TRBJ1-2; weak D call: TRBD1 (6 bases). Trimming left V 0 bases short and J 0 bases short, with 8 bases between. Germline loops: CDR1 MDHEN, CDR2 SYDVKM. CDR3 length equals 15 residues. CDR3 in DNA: TGTGCCAGCAGTTTATGGGCAGGGGCTAACTATGGCTACACCTTC. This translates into CASSLWAGANYGYTF.

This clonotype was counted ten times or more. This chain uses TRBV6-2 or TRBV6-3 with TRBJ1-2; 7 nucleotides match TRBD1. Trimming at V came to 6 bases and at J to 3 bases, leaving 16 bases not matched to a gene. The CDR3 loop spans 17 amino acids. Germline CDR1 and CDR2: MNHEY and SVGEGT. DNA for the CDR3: TGTGCCAGCAGCCCAAGGACAGGTTCGGGGCTTCACTATGGCTACACCTTC. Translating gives CASSPRTGSGLHYGYTF.

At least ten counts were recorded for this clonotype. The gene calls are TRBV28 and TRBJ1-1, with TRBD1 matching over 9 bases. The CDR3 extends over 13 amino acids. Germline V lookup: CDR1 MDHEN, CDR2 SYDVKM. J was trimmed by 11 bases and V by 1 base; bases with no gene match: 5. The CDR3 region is CASSLSDRGRAFF. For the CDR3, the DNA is TGTGCCAGCAGTTTATCGGACAGGGGCAGGGCTTTCTTT.

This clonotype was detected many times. The CDR3 DNA follows: TGTGCCAGCAGCCCGTGGAGGGACACTGAAGCTTTCTTT. Translating gives CASSPWRDTEAFF. The chain couples TRBV9 to TRBJ1-1, with D unresolved. Between the trimmed V and J ends, which lost 4 bases and 3 bases, there was a span of 10 bases. CDR1 and CDR2 from the germline V gene are SGDLS and YYNGEE. CDR3 size: 13 residues. Complete variable domain (other parts from reference TRBV9 and TRBJ1-1): DSGVTQTPKHLITATGQRVTLRCSPRSGDLSVYWYQQSLDQGLQFLIQYYNGEERAKGNILERFSAQQFPDLHSELNLSSLELGDSALYFCASSPWRDTEAFFGQGTRLTVV.

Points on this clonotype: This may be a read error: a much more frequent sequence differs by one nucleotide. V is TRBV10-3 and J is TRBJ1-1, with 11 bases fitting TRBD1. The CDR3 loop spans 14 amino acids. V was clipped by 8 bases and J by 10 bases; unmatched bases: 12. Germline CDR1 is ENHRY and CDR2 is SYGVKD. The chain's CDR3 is CAIGVGQGVTRAFF. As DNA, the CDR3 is TGTGCCATCGGCGTGGGACAGGGGGTAACTAGAGCTTTCTTT.

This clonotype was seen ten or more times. CDR3 loop: CSASRGAAYGYTF. Here the CDR3 DNA reads TGCAGTGCTAGCCGCGGGGCCGCGTATGGCTACACCTTC. The rearrangement uses TRBV20-1 and TRBJ1-2, with TRBD1 as a possible D gene (5 bases). This CDR3 is 13 amino acids long. Looked up from germline, CDR1 is DFQATT and CDR2 is SNEGSKA (reference sequence). Trimming took 3 bases from V and 5 from J, leaving 13 bases between them.

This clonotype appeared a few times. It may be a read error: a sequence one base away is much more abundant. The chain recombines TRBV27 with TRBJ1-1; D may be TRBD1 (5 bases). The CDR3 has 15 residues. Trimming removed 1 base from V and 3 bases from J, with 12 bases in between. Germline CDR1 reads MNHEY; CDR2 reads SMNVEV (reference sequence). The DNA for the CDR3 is TGTGCCAGCAGTTTATGGTCGACAGAGGACACTGAAGCTTTCTTT. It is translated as CASSLWSTEDTEAFF.

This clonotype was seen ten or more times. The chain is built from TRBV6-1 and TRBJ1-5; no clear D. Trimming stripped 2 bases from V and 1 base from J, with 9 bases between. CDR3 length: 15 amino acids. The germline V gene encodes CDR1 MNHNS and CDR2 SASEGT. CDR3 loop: CASSEYGNSNQPQHF. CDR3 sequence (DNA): TGTGCCAGCAGTGAATACGGGAACAGCAATCAGCCCCAGCATTTT.

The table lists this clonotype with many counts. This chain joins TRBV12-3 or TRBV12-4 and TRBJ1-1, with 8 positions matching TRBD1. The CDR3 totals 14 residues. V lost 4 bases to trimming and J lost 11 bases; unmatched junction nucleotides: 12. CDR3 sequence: CASSSPRTGSMAFF. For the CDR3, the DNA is TGTGCCAGCAGTTCCCCCAGGACAGGGAGTATGGCTTTCTTT.

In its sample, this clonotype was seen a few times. The DNA for the CDR3 is TGTGCCAGTAGTCCCTTCGCGGGACAGCTAAACACTGAAGCTTTCTTT. The encoded protein is CASSPFAGQLNTEAFF. This sequence joins TRBV19 and TRBJ1-1, with TRBD1 matching over 7 bases. This CDR3 is 16 amino acids long. Trimming removed 5 bases from V and 2 bases from J; junction bases left unmatched: 11. Germline values: CDR1 LNHDA, CDR2 SQIVND (reference sequence).